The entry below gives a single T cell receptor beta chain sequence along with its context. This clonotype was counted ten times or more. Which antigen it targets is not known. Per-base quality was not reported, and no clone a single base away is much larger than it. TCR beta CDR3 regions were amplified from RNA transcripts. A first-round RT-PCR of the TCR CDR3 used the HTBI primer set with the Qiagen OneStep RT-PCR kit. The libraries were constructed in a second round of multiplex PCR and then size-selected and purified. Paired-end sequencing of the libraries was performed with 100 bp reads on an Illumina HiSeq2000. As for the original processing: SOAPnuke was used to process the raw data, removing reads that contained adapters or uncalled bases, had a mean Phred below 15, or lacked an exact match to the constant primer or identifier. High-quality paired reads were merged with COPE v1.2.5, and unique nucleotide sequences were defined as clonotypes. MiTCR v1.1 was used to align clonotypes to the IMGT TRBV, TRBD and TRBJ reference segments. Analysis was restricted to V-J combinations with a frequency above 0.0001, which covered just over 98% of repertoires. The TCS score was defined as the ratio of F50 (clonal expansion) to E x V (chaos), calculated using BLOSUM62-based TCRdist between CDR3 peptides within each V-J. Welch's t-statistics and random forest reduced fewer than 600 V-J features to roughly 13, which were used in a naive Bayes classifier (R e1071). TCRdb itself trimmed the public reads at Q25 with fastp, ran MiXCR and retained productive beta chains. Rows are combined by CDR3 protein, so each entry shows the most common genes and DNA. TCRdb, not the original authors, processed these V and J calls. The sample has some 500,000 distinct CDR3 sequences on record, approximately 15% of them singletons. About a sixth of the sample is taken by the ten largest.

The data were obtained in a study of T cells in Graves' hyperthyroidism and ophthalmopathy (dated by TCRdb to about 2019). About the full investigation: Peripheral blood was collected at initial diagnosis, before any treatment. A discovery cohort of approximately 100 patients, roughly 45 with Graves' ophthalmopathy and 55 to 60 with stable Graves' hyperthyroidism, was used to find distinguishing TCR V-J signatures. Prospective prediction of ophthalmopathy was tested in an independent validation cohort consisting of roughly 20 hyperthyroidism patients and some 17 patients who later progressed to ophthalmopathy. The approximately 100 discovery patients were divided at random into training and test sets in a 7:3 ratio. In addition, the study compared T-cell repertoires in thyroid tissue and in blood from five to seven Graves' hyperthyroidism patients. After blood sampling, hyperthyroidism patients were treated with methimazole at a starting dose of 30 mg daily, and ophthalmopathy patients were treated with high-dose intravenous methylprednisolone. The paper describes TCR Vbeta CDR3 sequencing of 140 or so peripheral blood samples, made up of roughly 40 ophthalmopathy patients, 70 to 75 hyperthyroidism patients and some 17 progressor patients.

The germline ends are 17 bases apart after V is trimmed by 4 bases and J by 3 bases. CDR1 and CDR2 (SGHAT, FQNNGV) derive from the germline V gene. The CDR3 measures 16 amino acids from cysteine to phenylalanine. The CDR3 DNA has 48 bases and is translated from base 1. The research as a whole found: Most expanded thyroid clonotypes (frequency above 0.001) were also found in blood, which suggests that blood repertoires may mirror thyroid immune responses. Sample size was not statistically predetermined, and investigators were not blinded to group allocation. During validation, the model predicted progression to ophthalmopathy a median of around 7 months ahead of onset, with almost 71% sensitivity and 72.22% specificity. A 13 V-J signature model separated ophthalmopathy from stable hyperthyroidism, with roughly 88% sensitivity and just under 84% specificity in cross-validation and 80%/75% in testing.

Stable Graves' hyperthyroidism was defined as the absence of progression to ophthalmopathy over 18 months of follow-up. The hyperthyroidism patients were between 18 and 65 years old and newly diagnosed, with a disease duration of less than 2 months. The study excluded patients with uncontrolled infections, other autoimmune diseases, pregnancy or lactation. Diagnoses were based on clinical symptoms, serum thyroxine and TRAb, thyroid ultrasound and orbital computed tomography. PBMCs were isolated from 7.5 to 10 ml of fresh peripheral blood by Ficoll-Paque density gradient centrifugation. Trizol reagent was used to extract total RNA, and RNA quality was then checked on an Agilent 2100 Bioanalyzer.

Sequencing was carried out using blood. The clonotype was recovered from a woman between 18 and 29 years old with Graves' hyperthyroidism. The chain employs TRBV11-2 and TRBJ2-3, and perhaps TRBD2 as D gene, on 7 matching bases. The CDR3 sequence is CASSSWGGQGTDTQYF. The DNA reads TGTGCCAGCAGCTCCTGGGGGGGCCAAGGGACAGATACGCAGTATTTT.